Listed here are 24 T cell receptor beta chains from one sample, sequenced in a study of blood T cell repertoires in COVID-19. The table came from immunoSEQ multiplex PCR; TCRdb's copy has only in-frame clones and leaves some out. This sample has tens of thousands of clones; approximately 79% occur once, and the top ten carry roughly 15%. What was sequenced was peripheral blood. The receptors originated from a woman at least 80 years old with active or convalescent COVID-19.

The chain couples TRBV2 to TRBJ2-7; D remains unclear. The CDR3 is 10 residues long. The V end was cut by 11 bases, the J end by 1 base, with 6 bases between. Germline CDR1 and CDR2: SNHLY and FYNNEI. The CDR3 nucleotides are TGTGCCCGCGGTTCCTACGAGCAGTACTTC. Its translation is CARGSYEQYF. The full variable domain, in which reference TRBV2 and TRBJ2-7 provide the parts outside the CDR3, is EPEVTQTPSHQVTQMGQEVILRCVPISNHLYFYWYRQILGQKVEFLVSFYNNEISEKSEIFDDQFSVERPDGSNFTLKIRSTKLEDSAMYFCARGSYEQYFGPGTRLTVT.

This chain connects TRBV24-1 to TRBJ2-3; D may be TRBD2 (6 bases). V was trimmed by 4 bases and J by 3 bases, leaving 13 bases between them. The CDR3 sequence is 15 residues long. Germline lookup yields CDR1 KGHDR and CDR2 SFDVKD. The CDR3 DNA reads TGTGCCACCAGTGACTACGGGAGTCTGACAGATACGCAGTATTTT. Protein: CATSDYGSLTDTQYF.

CDR3 bases: TGTGCCAGCAGTGCCACTTCCGGGACTAGAACCTACACAGATACGCAGTATTTT. Protein sequence: CASSATSGTRTYTDTQYF. V usage is TRBV6-2 or TRBV6-3 and J usage is TRBJ2-3, with 8 bases identical to TRBD2. The germline V gene encodes CDR1 MNHEY and CDR2 SVGEGT. The length of the CDR3 is 18 residues. The ends lost 5 bases at V and 2 bases at J; junction bases unmatched: 15.

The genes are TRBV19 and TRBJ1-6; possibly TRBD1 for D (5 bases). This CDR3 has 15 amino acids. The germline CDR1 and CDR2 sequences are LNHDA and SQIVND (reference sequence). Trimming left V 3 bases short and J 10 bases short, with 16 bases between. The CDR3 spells CASSIDRTLVSPLHF. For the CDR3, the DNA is TGTGCCAGTAGTATCGACAGAACCCTAGTGTCACCCCTCCACTTT. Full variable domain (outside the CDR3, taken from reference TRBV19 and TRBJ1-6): DGGITQSPKYLFRKEGQNVTLSCEQNLNHDAMYWYRQDPGQGLRLIYYSQIVNDFQKGDIAEGYSVSREKKESFPLTVTSAQKNPTAFYLCASSIDRTLVSPLHFGNGTRLTVT.

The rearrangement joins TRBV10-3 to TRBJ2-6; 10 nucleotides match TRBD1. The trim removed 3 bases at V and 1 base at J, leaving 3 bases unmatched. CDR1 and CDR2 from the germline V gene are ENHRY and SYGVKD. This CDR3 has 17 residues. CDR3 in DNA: TGTGCCATCAGTGATGACAGGGGGCTTTCTGGGGCCAACGTCCTGACTTTC. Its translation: CAISDDRGLSGANVLTF.

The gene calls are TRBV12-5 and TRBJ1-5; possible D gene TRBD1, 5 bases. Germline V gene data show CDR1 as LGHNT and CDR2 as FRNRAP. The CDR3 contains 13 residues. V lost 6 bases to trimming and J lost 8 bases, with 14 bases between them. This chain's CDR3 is CASGRTIWEPQHF. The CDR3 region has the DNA TGTGCTAGTGGAAGGACAATCTGGGAGCCCCAGCATTTT.

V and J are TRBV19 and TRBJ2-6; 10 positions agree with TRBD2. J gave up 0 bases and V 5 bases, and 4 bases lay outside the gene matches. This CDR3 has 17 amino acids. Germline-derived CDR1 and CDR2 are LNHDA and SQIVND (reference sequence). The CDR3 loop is CASSALAGDSGANVLTF. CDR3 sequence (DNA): TGTGCCAGTAGTGCCCTAGCGGGGGACTCTGGGGCCAACGTCCTGACTTTC. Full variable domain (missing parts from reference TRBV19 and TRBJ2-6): DGGITQSPKYLFRKEGQNVTLSCEQNLNHDAMYWYRQDPGQGLRLIYYSQIVNDFQKGDIAEGYSVSREKKESFPLTVTSAQKNPTAFYLCASSALAGDSGANVLTFGAGSRLTVL.

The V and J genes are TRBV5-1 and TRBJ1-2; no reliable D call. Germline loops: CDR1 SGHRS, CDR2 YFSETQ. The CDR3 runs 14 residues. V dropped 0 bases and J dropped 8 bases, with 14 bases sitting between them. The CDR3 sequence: CASSLVGGSGGYTF. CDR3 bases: TGCGCCAGCAGCTTGGTTGGCGGCAGCGGGGGCTACACCTTC.

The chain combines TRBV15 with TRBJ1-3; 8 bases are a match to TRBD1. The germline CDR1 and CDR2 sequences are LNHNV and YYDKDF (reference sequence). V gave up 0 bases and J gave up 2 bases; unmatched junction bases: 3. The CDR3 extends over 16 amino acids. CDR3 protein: CATSRDPTGAGNTIYF. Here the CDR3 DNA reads TGTGCCACCAGCAGAGATCCGACAGGGGCTGGAAACACCATATATTTT.

The CDR3 DNA follows: TGTGCCAGCAGTTTATCCCCTGTAGAGGCCTATGGCTACACCTTC. Protein sequence: CASSLSPVEAYGYTF. This chain links TRBV28 with TRBJ1-2, with unresolved D. Looked up from germline, CDR1 is MDHEN and CDR2 is SYDVKM. V was shortened by 1 base and J by 4 bases, with 13 bases between the two germline ends. This CDR3 comprises 15 residues.

CDR3 nucleotide sequence: TGTGCCAGCAGCTTGTACAGGGGACACAATGAGCAGTTCTTC. This sequence encodes CASSLYRGHNEQFF. The chain uses TRBV5-5 and TRBJ2-1; 7 positions agree with TRBD1. The CDR3 extends over 14 amino acids. Germline CDR1 and CDR2: SGHKS and YYEKEE (reference sequence). Germline trimming cut 1 base from V and 5 bases from J; bases unmatched to any gene: 3.

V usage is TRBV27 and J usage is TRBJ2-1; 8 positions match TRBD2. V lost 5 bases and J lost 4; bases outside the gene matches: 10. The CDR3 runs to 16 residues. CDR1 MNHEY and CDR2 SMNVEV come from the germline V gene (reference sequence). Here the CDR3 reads CASSQLGTRVYNEQFF. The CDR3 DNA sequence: TGTGCCAGCAGTCAACTCGGGACTAGGGTTTACAATGAGCAGTTCTTC.

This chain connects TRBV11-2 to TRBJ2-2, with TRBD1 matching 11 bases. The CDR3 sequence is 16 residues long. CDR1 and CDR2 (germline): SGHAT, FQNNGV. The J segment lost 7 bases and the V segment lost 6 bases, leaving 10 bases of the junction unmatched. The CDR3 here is CASRSTGTGGNGELFF. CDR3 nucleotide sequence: TGTGCCAGCAGGTCTACCGGGACAGGGGGAAACGGGGAGCTGTTTTTT.

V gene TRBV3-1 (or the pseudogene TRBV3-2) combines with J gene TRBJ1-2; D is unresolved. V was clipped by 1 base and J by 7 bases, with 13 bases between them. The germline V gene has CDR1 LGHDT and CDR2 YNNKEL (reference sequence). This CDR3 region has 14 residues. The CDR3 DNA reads TGTGCCAGCAGCCAAGGAGGGTCGGATCGTGGCTACACCTTC. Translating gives CASSQGGSDRGYTF.

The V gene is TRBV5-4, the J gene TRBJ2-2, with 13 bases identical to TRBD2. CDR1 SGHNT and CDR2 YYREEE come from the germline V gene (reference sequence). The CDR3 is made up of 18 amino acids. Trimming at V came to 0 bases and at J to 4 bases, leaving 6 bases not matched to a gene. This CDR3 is CASSLGTSGSVATGELFF. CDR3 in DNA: TGTGCCAGCAGCTTGGGGACTAGCGGGAGTGTGGCCACCGGGGAGCTGTTTTTT.

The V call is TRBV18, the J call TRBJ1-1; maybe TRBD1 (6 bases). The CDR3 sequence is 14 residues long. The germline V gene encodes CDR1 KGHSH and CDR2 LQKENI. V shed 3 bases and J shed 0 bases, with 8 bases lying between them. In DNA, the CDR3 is TGTGCCAGCTCACCCGGACAGTTGAACACTGAAGCTTTCTTT. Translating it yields CASSPGQLNTEAFF.

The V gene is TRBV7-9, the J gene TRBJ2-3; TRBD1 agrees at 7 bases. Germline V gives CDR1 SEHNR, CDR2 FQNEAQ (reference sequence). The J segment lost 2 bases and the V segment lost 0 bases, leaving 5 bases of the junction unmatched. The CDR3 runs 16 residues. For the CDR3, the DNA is TGTGCCAGCAGCTTAGCAGGGGGCGAAATCACAGATACGCAGTATTTT. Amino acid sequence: CASSLAGGEITDTQYF.

The CDR3 spells CASSRGLGAGEQYF. For the CDR3, the DNA is TGTGCCAGTAGTAGAGGTTTGGGAGCGGGTGAGCAGTACTTC. This rearrangement joins TRBV19 to TRBJ2-7, with a weak D call TRBD2 (6 bases). The CDR3 is 14 amino acids. V shed 4 bases and J shed 7 bases, with 17 bases lying between them. Germline V lookup: CDR1 LNHDA, CDR2 SQIVND (reference sequence).

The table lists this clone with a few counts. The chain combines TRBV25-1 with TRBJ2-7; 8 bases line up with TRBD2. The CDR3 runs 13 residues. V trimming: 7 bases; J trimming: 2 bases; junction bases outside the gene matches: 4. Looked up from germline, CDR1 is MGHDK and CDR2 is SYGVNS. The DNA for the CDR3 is TGTGCCAGCAAACTAGCGGAGACCTACGAGCAGTACTTC. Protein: CASKLAETYEQYF.

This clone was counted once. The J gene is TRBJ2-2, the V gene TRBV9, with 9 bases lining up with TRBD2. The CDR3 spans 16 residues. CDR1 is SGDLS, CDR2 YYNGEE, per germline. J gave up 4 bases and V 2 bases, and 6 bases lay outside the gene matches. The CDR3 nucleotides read TGTGCCAGCAGCGTTCAAGCGGGAGGCGGCACCGGGGAGCTGTTTTTT. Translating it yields CASSVQAGGGTGELFF.

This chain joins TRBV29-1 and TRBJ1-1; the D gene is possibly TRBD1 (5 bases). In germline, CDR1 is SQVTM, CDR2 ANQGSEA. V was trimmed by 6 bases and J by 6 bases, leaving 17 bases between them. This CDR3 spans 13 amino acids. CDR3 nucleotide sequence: TGCAGCGTCACCCGACAGCGGGGCGCTGAAGCTTTCTTT. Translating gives CSVTRQRGAEAFF.

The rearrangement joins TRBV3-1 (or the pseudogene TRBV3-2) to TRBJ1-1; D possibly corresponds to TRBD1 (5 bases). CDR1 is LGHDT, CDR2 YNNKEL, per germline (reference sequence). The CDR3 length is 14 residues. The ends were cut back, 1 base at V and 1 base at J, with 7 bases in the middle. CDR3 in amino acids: CASSQGQQNTEAFF. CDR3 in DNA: TGTGCCAGCAGCCAAGGACAGCAGAACACTGAAGCTTTCTTT.

DNA for the CDR3: TGTGCCAGCAGCTTAGTAGAGCTTCGGGACACCGGGGAGCTGTTTTTT. Amino acids: CASSLVELRDTGELFF. The V gene is TRBV7-2, the J gene TRBJ2-2, with D uncertain. CDR3 length: 16 amino acids. Germline V gives CDR1 SGHTA, CDR2 FQGNSA. The V end lost 1 base, the J end lost 3 bases, and 12 bases lay between the germline ends.

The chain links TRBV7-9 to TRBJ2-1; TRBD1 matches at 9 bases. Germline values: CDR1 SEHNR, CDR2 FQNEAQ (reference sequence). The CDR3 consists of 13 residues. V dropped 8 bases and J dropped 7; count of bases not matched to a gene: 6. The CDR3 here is CASSGQGENEQFF. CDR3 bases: TGTGCCAGCTCGGGACAGGGTGAAAATGAGCAGTTCTTC.